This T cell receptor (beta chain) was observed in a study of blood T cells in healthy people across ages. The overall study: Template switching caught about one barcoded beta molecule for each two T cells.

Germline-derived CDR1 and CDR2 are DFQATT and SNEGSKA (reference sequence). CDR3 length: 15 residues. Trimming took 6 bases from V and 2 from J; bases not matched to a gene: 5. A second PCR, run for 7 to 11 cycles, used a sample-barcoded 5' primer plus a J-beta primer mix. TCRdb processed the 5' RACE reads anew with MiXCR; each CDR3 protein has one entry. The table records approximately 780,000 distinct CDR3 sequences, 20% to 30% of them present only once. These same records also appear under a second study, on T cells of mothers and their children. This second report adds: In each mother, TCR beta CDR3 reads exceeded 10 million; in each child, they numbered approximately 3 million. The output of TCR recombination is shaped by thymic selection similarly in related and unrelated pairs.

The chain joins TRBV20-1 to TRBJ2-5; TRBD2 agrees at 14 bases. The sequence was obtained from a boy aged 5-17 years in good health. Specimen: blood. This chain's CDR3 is CSATSGGAAQETQYF. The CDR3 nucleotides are TGCAGTGCGACTAGCGGGGGGGCCGCTCAAGAGACCCAGTACTTC.